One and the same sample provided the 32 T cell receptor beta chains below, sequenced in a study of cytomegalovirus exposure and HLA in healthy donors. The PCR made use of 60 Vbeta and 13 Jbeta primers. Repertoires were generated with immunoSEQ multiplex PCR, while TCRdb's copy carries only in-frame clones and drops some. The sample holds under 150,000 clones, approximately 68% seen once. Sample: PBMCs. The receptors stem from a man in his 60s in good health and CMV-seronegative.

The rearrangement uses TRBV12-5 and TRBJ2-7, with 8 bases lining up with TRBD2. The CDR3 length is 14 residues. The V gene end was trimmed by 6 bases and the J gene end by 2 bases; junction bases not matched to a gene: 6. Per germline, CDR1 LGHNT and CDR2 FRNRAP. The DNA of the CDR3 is TGTGCTAGTGGGCCGGGACTAGGACCCTACGAGCAGTACTTC. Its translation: CASGPGLGPYEQYF.

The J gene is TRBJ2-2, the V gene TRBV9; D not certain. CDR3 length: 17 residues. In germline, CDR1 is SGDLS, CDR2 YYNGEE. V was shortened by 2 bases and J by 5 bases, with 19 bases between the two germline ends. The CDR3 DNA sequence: TGTGCCAGCAGCGTCTTAGCCCGAGACCCCCGAACCGGGGAGCTGTTTTTT. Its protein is CASSVLARDPRTGELFF.

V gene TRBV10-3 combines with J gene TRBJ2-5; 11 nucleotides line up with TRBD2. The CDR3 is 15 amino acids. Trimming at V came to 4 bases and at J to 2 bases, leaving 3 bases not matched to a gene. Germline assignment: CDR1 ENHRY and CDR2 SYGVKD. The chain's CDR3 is CAISGLAGPQETQYF. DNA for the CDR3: TGTGCCATCAGTGGACTAGCGGGACCTCAAGAGACCCAGTACTTC.

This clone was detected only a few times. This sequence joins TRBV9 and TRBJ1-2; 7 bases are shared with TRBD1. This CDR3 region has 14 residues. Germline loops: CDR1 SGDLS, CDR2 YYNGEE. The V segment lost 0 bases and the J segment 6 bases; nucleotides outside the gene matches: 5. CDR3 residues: CASSVGQGFNGYTF. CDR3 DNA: TGTGCCAGCAGCGTAGGACAGGGTTTCAATGGCTACACCTTC. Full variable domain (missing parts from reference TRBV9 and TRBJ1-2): DSGVTQTPKHLITATGQRVTLRCSPRSGDLSVYWYQQSLDQGLQFLIQYYNGEERAKGNILERFSAQQFPDLHSELNLSSLELGDSALYFCASSVGQGFNGYTFGSGTRLTVV.

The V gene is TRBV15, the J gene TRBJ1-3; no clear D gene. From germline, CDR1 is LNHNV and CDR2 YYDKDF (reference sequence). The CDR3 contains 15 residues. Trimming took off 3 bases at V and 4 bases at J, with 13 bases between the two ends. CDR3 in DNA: TGTGCCACCAGCAGCCGGGGTAATCCGGGAAACACCATATATTTT. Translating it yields CATSSRGNPGNTIYF.

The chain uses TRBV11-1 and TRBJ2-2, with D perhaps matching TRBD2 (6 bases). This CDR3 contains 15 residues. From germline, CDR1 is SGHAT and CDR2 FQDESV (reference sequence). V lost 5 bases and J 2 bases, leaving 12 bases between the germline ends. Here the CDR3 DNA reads TGTGCCAGCAGCAGGGACTCGTATAACACCGGGGAGCTGTTTTTT. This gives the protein CASSRDSYNTGELFF.

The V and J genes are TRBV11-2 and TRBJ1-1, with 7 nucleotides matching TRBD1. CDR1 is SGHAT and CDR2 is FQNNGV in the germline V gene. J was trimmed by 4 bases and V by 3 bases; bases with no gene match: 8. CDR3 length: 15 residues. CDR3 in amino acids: CASSFSQGYATEAFF. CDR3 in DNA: TGTGCCAGCAGCTTTTCACAGGGGTACGCCACTGAAGCTTTCTTT.

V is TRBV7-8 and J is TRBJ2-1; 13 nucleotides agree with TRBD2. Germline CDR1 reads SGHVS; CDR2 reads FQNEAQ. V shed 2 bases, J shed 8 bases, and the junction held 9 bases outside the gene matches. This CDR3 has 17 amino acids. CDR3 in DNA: TGTGCCAGCAGCTTAAGGACTAGCGGGAGTAATTGGGATGAGCAGTTCTTC. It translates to CASSLRTSGSNWDEQFF.

The CDR3 loop is CASTTRQGWTEAFF. CDR3 coding DNA: TGTGCCAGCACCACCCGACAGGGTTGGACTGAAGCTTTCTTT. The chain employs TRBV6-6 and TRBJ1-1; the match to TRBD1 covers 7 bases. The V and J ends lost 7 bases and 5 bases, in that order; junction bases with no gene match: 10. The germline CDR1 and CDR2 sequences are MNHNY and SVGAGI (reference sequence). This CDR3 region has 14 residues.

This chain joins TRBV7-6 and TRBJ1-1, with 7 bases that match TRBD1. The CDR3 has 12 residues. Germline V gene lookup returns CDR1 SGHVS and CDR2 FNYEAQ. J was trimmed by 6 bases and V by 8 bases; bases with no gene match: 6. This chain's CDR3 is CASLGDSAEAFF. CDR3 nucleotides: TGTGCCAGCCTTGGGGACAGTGCTGAAGCTTTCTTT.

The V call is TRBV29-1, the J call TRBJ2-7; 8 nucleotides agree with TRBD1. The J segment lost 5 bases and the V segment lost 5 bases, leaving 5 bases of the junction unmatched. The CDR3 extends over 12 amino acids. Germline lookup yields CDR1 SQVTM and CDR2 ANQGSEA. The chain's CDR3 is CSVSQDRDEQYF. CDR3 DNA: TGCAGCGTTTCGCAGGACAGGGACGAGCAGTACTTC.

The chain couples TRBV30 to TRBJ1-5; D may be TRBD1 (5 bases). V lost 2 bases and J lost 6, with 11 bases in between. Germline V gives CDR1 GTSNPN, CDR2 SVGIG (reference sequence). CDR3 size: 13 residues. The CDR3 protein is CAWSPGLGQPQHF. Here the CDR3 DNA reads TGTGCCTGGAGTCCAGGGTTAGGTCAGCCCCAGCATTTT.

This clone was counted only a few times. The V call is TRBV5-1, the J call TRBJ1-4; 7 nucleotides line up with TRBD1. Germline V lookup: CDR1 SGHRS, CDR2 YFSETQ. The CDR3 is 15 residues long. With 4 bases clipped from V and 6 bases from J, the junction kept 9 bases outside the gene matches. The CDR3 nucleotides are TGCGCCAGCAGCCCCGACAGGGTTGGGGATGAAAAACTGTTTTTT. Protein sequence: CASSPDRVGDEKLFF.

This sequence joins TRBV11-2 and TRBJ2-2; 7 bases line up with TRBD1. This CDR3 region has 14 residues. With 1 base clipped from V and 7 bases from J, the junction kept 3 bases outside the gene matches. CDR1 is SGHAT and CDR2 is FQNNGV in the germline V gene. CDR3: CASSLGAGGGELFF. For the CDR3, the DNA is TGTGCCAGCAGCTTAGGTGCAGGGGGCGGGGAGCTGTTTTTT.

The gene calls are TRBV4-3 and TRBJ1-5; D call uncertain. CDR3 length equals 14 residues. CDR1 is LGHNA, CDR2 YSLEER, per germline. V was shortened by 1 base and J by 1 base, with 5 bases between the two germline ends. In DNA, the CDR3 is TGCGCCAGCAGCCAAGCGCGCAGCAATCAGCCCCAGCATTTT. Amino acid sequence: CASSQARSNQPQHF.

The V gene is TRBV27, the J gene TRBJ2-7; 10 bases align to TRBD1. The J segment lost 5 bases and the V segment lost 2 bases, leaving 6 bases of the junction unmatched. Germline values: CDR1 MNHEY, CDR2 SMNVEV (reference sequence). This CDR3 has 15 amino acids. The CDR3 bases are TGTGCCAGCAGTTTAGGGCGACAGGGGGCCGACGAGCAGTACTTC. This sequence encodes CASSLGRQGADEQYF.

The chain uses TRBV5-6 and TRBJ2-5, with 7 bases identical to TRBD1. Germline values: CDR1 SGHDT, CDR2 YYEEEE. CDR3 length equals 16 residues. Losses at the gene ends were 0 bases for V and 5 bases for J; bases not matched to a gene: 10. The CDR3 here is CASSLVGGGKAETQYF. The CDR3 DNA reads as TGTGCCAGCAGCTTGGTAGGGGGCGGTAAGGCGGAGACCCAGTACTTC.

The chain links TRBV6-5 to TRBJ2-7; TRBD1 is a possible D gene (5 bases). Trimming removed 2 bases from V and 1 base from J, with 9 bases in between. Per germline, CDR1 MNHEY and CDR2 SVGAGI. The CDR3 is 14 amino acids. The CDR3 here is CASSYDSLSYEQYF. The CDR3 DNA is TGTGCCAGCAGTTACGACAGCTTGTCCTACGAGCAGTACTTC.

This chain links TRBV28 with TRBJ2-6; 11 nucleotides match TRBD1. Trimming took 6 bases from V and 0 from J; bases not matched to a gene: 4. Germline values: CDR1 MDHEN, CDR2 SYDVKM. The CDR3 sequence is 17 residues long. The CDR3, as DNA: TGTGCCAGCAGCTCTGGGACAGGGGGCTCTGGGGCCAACGTCCTGACTTTC. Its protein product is CASSSGTGGSGANVLTF.

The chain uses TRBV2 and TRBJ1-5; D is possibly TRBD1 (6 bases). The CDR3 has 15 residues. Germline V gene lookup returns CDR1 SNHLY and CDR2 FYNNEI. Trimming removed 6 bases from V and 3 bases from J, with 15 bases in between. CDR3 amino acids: CASSRADSYNQPQHF. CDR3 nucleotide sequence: TGTGCCAGCAGCCGGGCGGACAGCTACAATCAGCCCCAGCATTTT.

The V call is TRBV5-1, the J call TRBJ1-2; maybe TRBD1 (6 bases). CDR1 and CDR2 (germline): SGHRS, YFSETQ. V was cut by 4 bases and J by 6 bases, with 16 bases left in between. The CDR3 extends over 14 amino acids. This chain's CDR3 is CASSQRQAGDGYTF. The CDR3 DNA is TGCGCCAGCAGCCAGCGACAGGCTGGCGATGGCTACACCTTC.

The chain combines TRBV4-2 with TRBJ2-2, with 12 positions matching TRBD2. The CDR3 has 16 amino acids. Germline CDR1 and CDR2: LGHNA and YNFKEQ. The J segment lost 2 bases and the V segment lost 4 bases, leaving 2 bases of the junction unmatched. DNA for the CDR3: TGTGCCAGCAGCCGACTAGCGGGAGTAAACACCGGGGAGCTGTTTTTT. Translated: CASSRLAGVNTGELFF.

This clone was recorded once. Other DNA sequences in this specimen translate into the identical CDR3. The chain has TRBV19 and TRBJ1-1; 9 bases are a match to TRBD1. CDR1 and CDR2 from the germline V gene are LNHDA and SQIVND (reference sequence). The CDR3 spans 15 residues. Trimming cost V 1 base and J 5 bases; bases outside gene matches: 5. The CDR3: CASSIGGQGRTEAFF. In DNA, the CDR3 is TGTGCCAGTAGTATAGGAGGACAGGGGCGTACTGAAGCTTTCTTT. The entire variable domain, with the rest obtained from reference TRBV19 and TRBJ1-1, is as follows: DGGITQSPKYLFRKEGQNVTLSCEQNLNHDAMYWYRQDPGQGLRLIYYSQIVNDFQKGDIAEGYSVSREKKESFPLTVTSAQKNPTAFYLCASSIGGQGRTEAFFGQGTRLTVV.

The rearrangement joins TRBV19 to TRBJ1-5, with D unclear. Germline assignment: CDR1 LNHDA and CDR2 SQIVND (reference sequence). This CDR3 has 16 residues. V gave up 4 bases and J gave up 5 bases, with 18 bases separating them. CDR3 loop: CASSSPRGRGDQPQHF. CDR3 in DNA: TGTGCCAGTAGTAGTCCTCGGGGAAGAGGAGATCAGCCCCAGCATTTT. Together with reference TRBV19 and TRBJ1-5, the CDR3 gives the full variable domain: DGGITQSPKYLFRKEGQNVTLSCEQNLNHDAMYWYRQDPGQGLRLIYYSQIVNDFQKGDIAEGYSVSREKKESFPLTVTSAQKNPTAFYLCASSSPRGRGDQPQHFGDGTRLSIL.

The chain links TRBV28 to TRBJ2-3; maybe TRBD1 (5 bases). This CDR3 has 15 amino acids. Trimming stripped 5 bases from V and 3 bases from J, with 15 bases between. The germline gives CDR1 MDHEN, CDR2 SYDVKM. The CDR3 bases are TGTGCCAGCAGTCCCGCCAGGGTCATTACAGATACGCAGTATTTT. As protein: CASSPARVITDTQYF.

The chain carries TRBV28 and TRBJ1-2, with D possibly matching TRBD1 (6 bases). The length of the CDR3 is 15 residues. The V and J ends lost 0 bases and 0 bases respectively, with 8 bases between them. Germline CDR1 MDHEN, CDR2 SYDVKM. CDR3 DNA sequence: TGTGCCAGCAGTTTATGGGACAGCGCTAACTATGGCTACACCTTC. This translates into CASSLWDSANYGYTF.

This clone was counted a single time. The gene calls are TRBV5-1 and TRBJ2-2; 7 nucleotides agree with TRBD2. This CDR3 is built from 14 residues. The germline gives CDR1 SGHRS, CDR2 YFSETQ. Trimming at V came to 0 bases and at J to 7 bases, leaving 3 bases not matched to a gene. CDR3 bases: TGCGCCAGCAGCTTGGGTGCGGGGGACGGGGAGCTGTTTTTT. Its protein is CASSLGAGDGELFF.

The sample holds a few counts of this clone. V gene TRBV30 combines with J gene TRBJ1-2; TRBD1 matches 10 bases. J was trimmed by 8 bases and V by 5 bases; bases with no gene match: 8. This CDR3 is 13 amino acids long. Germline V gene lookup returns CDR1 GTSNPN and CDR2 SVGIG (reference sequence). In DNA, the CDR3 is TGTGCCTGGTCTACCGGGACAGGGGTCGGCTACACCTTC. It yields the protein CAWSTGTGVGYTF.

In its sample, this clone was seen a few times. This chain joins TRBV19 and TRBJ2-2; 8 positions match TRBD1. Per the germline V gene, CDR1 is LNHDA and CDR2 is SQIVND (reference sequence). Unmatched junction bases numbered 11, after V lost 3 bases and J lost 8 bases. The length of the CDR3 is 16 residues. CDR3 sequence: CASSIGGQAYVGELFF. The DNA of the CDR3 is TGTGCCAGTAGTATTGGGGGACAGGCCTACGTAGGGGAGCTGTTTTTT.

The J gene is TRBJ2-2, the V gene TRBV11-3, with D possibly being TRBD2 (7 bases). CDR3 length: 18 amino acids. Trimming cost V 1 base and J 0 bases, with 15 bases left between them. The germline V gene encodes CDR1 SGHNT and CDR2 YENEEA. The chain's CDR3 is CASSLVKWGGPNTGELFF. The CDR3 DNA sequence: TGTGCCAGCAGCTTAGTTAAGTGGGGGGGGCCGAACACCGGGGAGCTGTTTTTT.

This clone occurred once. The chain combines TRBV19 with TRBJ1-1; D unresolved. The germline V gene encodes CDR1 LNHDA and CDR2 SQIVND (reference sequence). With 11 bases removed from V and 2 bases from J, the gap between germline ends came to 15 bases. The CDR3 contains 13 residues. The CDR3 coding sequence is TGTGCCTGCCAGTTGACACCCAACACTGAAGCTTTCTTT. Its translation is CACQLTPNTEAFF.

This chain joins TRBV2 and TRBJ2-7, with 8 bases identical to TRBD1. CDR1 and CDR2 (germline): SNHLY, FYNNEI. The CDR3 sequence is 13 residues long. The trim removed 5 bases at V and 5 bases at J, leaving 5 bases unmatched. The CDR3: CASSNRGKDEQYF. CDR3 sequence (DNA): TGTGCCAGCAGTAACAGGGGGAAGGACGAGCAGTACTTC. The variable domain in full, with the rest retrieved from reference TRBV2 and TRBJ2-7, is EPEVTQTPSHQVTQMGQEVILRCVPISNHLYFYWYRQILGQKVEFLVSFYNNEISEKSEIFDDQFSVERPDGSNFTLKIRSTKLEDSAMYFCASSNRGKDEQYFGPGTRLTVT.